This section outlines one TCR beta chain sequence together with its context. Antigen: not known. The study drew its donors from healthy HIV-negative adults without recent acute infections or vaccinations. The data stem from a study of shared clonotypes between healthy human individuals. Study results and limitations: Naive subsets, compared against memory subsets, generally had larger estimated richness values.

Template for every sorted-subset replicate PCR totaled about 200 ng DNA, 25,000 to 35,000 T cell genomes. Method: immunoSEQ multiplex PCR; TCRdb's copy keeps in-frame clones and lacks some. The sample includes some 300,000 clones, over 70% seen only once; the top ten take 8% to 13%. Germline assignment: CDR1 SGHRS and CDR2 YFSETQ. V gave up 5 bases and J gave up 5 bases; unmatched junction bases: 5. This CDR3 comprises 13 residues. This TCR derives from a man between 25 and 39 years old in good health. V usage is TRBV5-1 and J usage is TRBJ2-3; 7 bases map to TRBD2. The sample consisted of memory CD4+ T cells sorted from blood. Subset of the sample: CD45RA-negative fraction. CDR3 in DNA: TGCGCCAGCAGTGGACTAGAGCTAGATACGCAGTATTTT. This sequence encodes CASSGLELDTQYF. The full variable domain, with the rest looked up from reference TRBV5-1 and TRBJ2-3, is KAGVTQTPRYLIKTRGQQVTLSCSPISGHRSVSWYQQTPGQGLQFLFEYFSETQRNKGNFPGRFSGRQFSNSRSEMNVSTLELGDSALYLCASSGLELDTQYFGPGTRLTVL.